This record concerns one T cell receptor (beta chain) sequence. Its cognate antigen is unknown. The data derive from a study of CD8 T cells in ankylosing spondylitis. Study observations and caveats: Reportedly, significant enrichment of disease-linked clones occurred in matched ankylosing spondylitis synovial fluid. Earlier literature documents some of the motif variants in reactive arthritis synovial fluid and blood. Seven to nine highly homologous variants made up a TCR beta motif that seemed to typify ankylosing spondylitis blood.

The CDR3 is made up of 14 amino acids. CDR1 and CDR2 from the germline V gene are MNHEY and SVGEGT. With 2 bases clipped from V and 7 bases from J, the junction kept 5 bases outside the gene matches. TCRdb itself ran the 5' RACE reads through MiXCR, one entry per CDR3 protein. The sample lists hundreds of thousands of distinct CDR3 sequences, approximately 12% occurring once. The rearrangement uses TRBV6-2 or TRBV6-3 and TRBJ2-4; 7 nucleotides match TRBD1. Sequenced: blood, either unsorted or a sorted T cell fraction (not recorded which). The receptor comes from a male donor with ankylosing spondylitis. The CDR3 loop reads CASSYDRVGNIQYF. In nucleotides, the CDR3 is TGTGCCAGCAGTTACGACAGGGTAGGGAACATTCAGTACTTC.